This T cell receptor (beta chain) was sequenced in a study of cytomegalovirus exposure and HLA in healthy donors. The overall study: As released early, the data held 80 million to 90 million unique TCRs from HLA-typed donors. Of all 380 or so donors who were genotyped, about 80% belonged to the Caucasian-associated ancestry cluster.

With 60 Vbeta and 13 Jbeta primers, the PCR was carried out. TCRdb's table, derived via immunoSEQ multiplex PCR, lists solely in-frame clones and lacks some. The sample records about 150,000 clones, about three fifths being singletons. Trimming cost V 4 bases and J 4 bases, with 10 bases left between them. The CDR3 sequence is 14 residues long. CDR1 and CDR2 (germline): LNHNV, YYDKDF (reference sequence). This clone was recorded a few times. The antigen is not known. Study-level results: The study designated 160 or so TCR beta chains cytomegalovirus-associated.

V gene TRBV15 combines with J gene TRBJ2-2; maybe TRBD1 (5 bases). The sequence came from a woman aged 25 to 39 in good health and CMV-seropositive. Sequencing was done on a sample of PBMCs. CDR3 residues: CATSIGVGTGELFF. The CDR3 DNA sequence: TGTGCCACCAGCATAGGGGTCGGCACCGGGGAGCTGTTTTTT.